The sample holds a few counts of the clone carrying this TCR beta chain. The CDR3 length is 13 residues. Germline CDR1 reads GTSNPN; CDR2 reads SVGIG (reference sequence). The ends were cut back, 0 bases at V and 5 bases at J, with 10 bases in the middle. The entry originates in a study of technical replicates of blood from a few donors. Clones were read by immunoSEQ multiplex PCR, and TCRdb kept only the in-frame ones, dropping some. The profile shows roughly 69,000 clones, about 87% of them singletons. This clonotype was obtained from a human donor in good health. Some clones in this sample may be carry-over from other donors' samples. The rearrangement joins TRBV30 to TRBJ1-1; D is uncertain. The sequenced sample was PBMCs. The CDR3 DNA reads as TGTGCCTGGAGTGTTCAGACCGGGACTGAAGCTTTCTTT. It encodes CAWSVQTGTEAFF. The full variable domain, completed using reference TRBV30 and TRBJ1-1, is SQTIHQWPATLVQPVGSPLSLECTVEGTSNPNLYWYRQAAGRGLQLLFYSVGIGQISSEVPQNLSASRPQDRQFILSSKKLLLSDSGFYLCAWSVQTGTEAFFGQGTRLTVV.